The 17 T cell receptor beta chains presented below share a single source sample, sequenced in a study of cytomegalovirus exposure and HLA in healthy donors. Primers for the PCR totalled 60 Vbeta and 13 Jbeta. Data came from immunoSEQ multiplex PCR; TCRdb stores just in-frame clones and leaves some out. The sample contains under 120,000 clones, roughly 70% of which appear only once. The material sequenced was PBMCs. The receptors originated from a man aged 40-50 years in good health and CMV-seropositive.

The chain joins TRBV28 to TRBJ2-1, with TRBD2 identical over 13 bases. The V and J ends lost 5 bases and 6 bases, in that order; junction bases with no gene match: 4. This CDR3 is 15 amino acids long. Germline V gene data show CDR1 as MDHEN and CDR2 as SYDVKM. The DNA of the CDR3 is TGTGCCAGCAGTGGGGGGACTAGCGGGATCAATGAGCAGTTCTTC. Translation: CASSGGTSGINEQFF.

This chain joins TRBV5-6 and TRBJ2-1; D unresolved. Trimming stripped 4 bases from V and 0 bases from J, with 11 bases between. The V gene's germline CDR1 is SGHDT and CDR2 YYEEEE. CDR3 length: 15 amino acids. The DNA for the CDR3 is TGTGCCAGCAGCCATCGTCGTAGCTCCTACAATGAGCAGTTCTTC. Its protein is CASSHRRSSYNEQFF. The full variable domain, rest sourced from reference TRBV5-6 and TRBJ2-1, is DAGVTQSPTHLIKTRGQQVTLRCSPKSGHDTVSWYQQALGQGPQFIFQYYEEEERQRGNFPDRFSGHQFPNYSSELNVNALLLGDSALYLCASSHRRSSYNEQFFGPGTRLTVL.

CDR3 sequence: CASSLERGHEQYF. In nucleotides, the CDR3 is TGTGCCAGCAGCTTAGAGCGGGGGCACGAGCAGTACTTC. The rearrangement joins TRBV11-2 to TRBJ2-7; maybe TRBD2 (7 bases). This CDR3 comprises 13 residues. CDR1 is SGHAT, CDR2 FQNNGV, per germline. V lost 0 bases and J 5 bases, leaving 8 bases between the germline ends.

In this sample, this clone turned up a few times. J is TRBJ2-7 and V is TRBV27; maybe TRBD1 (6 bases). The CDR3 spans 16 residues. The germline gives CDR1 MNHEY, CDR2 SMNVEV (reference sequence). Trimming removed 4 bases at V and 2 bases at J, with 18 bases between. CDR3 coding DNA: TGTGCCAGCAGTTCCCCGGGACATGTGCAGACCTACGAGCAGTACGTC. It yields the protein CASSSPGHVQTYEQYV.

In its sample, this clone was seen a few times. The chain carries TRBV4-1 and TRBJ2-7; D call uncertain. Germline V gene sequence: CDR1 MGHRA, CDR2 YSYEKL. The CDR3 has 13 residues. V lost 1 base and J 2 bases, leaving 6 bases between the germline ends. The DNA of the CDR3 is TGCGCCAGCAGCCAAGCACTAACCTACGAGCAGTACTTC. As protein: CASSQALTYEQYF.

By frequency in the sample, this clone is medium-sized (0.01 to 0.1%). The gene calls are TRBV7-2 and TRBJ1-1, with TRBD1 matching 7 bases. Per the germline V gene, CDR1 is SGHTA and CDR2 is FQGNSA. The CDR3 consists of 14 residues. V shed 5 bases and J 4 bases; nucleotides not matched to a gene: 7. CDR3 sequence reads: CASSLDRASTEAFF. CDR3 nucleotides: TGTGCCAGCAGCCTAGACAGGGCGAGCACTGAAGCTTTCTTT.

This clone was seen more than once but under ten times. The chain links TRBV28 to TRBJ1-4; D remains unclear. The CDR3 is 13 residues long. Deletions cut 6 bases from V and 6 bases from J, with 11 bases between. The germline V gene encodes CDR1 MDHEN and CDR2 SYDVKM. The chain's CDR3 is CASSLPRDEKLFF. For the CDR3, the DNA is TGTGCCAGCAGCTTACCGAGAGATGAAAAACTGTTTTTT.

The chain recombines TRBV6-5 with TRBJ1-2; 7 bases line up with TRBD1. Losses at the gene ends were 7 bases for V and 6 bases for J; bases not matched to a gene: 8. The CDR3 totals 13 residues. The V gene's germline CDR1 is MNHEY and CDR2 SVGAGI. The CDR3: CASTQDRDDGYTF. In DNA form, the CDR3 reads TGTGCCAGCACTCAAGACAGGGACGATGGCTACACCTTC.

This rearrangement joins TRBV7-8 to TRBJ2-1; 8 bases fit TRBD2. V gave up 5 bases and J gave up 7 bases; unmatched junction bases: 10. The V gene's germline CDR1 is SGHVS and CDR2 FQNEAQ. The CDR3 spans 15 residues. The DNA of the CDR3 is TGTGCCAGCAGCCAGGGCGCGGGGGGCTTGAATGAGCAGTTCTTC. Residues: CASSQGAGGLNEQFF. Full variable domain (rest looked up from reference TRBV7-8 and TRBJ2-1): GAGVSQSPRYKVAKRGQDVALRCDPISGHVSLFWYQQALGQGPEFLTYFQNEAQLDKSGLPSDRFFAERPEGSVSTLKIQRTQQEDSAVYLCASSQGAGGLNEQFFGPGTRLTVL.

The chain employs TRBV28 and TRBJ2-4; the match to TRBD2 covers 9 bases. CDR1 is MDHEN and CDR2 is SYDVKM in the germline V gene. V lost 5 bases, J lost 2 bases, and 7 bases stayed unmatched. The CDR3 is made up of 16 amino acids. Written as DNA, the CDR3 is TGTGCCAGCAGTCCAATGACTAGCGGCTCCAAAAACATTCAGTACTTC. Encoded protein: CASSPMTSGSKNIQYF.

Here the CDR3 reads CATSPIAGTGKTQYF. CDR3 nucleotide sequence: TGTGCCACCAGCCCCATCGCCGGGACAGGAAAGACCCAGTACTTC. The chain couples TRBV15 to TRBJ2-5, with TRBD1 matching 8 bases. V lost 5 bases and J lost 6; bases outside the gene matches: 11. The germline CDR1 and CDR2 sequences are LNHNV and YYDKDF (reference sequence). The CDR3 spans 15 residues.

The chain recombines TRBV10-2 with TRBJ2-4; 7 bases map to TRBD1. The junction had 4 bases not matched to a gene; V was cut back by 7 bases and J by 4 bases. The CDR3 has 13 residues. CDR1 is WSHSY, CDR2 SAAADI, per germline. CDR3 sequence reads: CASIPQGKNIQYF. The CDR3 DNA is TGCGCCAGCATTCCACAGGGGAAAAACATTCAGTACTTC.

The chain is built from TRBV6-5 and TRBJ1-2; TRBD1 might be the D (6 bases). Germline V gives CDR1 MNHEY, CDR2 SVGAGI. The CDR3 has 15 amino acids. The V end was cut by 5 bases, the J end by 7 bases, with 20 bases between. In nucleotides, the CDR3 is TGTGCCAGCAGTACCCGAGCCCCAGGGGACGGTGGCTACACCTTC. It codes for CASSTRAPGDGGYTF.

This clone was seen a few times. The genes are TRBV9 and TRBJ2-1; the D gene is possibly TRBD2 (6 bases). Per germline, CDR1 SGDLS and CDR2 YYNGEE. Between the trimmed V and J ends, which lost 0 bases and 3 bases, there was a span of 16 bases. CDR3 length: 17 residues. This chain's CDR3 is CASSVGTAGGNYNEQFF. The CDR3 DNA follows: TGTGCCAGCAGCGTAGGGACTGCGGGCGGGAACTACAATGAGCAGTTCTTC.

The count of this clone is one. This rearrangement joins TRBV6-6 to TRBJ1-2, with no clear D. V was cut by 5 bases and J by 1 base, with 8 bases left in between. The CDR3 consists of 13 residues. Germline-derived CDR1 and CDR2 are MNHNY and SVGAGI (reference sequence). The DNA for the CDR3 is TGTGCCAGCAGTCCCCGGTATAACTATGGCTACACCTTC. This encodes CASSPRYNYGYTF.

The chain combines TRBV7-5 with TRBJ2-5; the listed D gene, TRBD2, was not tested against the DNA. TRBV7-5 is a pseudogene segment. CDR3 length: 16 residues. The CDR3 loop is CVRSWGLAGAQETQYF. The CDR3 DNA reads TGTGTCAGAAGCTGGGGACTAGCGGGAGCGCAAGAGACCCAGTACTTC.

This clone was picked up a small number of times. The chain recombines TRBV2 with TRBJ1-2; D ambiguous. The germline gives CDR1 SNHLY, CDR2 FYNNEI. Trimming shortened V by 2 bases and J by 5 bases, and 15 bases separated the two germline ends. CDR3 size: 15 residues. This CDR3 reads CASSESRGSEYGYTF. The CDR3 DNA reads TGTGCCAGCAGTGAAAGTCGCGGATCAGAGTATGGCTACACCTTC.